Included here is one TCR beta chain sequence, with context. Terminally differentiated effector memory CD45RA+ cells were left out of the naive CD8 fraction, which was CD45RO-negative and positively selected for CCR7. Clones were read by immunoSEQ multiplex PCR, and TCRdb kept only the in-frame ones, dropping some. The sample shows some 1,900,000 clones, roughly 94% of them seen only once. The data originate from a study of shared clonotypes between healthy human individuals. The CDR3 has 15 amino acids. V was clipped by 7 bases and J by 6 bases, with 19 bases between them. The germline V gene has CDR1 LNHDA and CDR2 SQIVND (reference sequence).

Sequenced: naive CD8+ T cells sorted from blood. This receptor was taken from a man aged 18 to 30 in good health. The chain carries TRBV19 and TRBJ1-5; the D gene is possibly TRBD1 (5 bases). The CDR3 nucleotides read TGTGCCAGTATTCAAGGTCGTGAAGGGGTTCAGCCCCAGCATTTT. This encodes CASIQGREGVQPQHF.